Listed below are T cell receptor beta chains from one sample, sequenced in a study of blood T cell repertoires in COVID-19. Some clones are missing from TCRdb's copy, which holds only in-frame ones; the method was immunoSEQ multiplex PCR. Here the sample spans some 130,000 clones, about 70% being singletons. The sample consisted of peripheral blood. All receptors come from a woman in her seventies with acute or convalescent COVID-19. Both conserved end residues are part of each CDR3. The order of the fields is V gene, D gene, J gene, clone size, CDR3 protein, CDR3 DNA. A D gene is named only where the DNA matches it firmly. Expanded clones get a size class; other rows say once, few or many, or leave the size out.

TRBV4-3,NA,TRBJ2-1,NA,CASSQEVAGPGNEQFF,TGCGCCAGCAGCCAAGAAGTGGCAGGGCCGGGCAATGAGCAGTTCTTC
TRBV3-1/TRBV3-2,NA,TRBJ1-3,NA,CASSQEPAQWGNTIYF,TGTGCCAGCAGCCAAGAACCAGCGCAGTGGGGAAACACCATATATTTT
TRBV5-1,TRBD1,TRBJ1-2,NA,CASSLTGGNYGYTF,TGCGCCAGCAGCTTGACAGGGGGCAACTATGGCTACACCTTC
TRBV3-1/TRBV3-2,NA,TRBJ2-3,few,CASSQYTDTQYF,TGTGCCAGCAGCCAATACACAGATACGCAGTATTTT
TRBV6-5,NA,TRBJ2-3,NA,CASSRTSRGDTQYF,TGTGCCAGCAGTCGGACATCAAGGGGAGATACGCAGTATTTT
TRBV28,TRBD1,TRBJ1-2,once,CASSRTPTGRGDGYTF,TGTGCCAGCAGCCGGACCCCGACAGGGCGGGGAGATGGCTACACCTTC
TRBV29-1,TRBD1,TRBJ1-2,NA,CSVDGVGQGHYGYTF,TGCAGCGTTGATGGGGTTGGACAGGGGCACTATGGCTACACCTTC
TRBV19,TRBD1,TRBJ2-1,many,CSSSARTGGDYNEQFF,TGTTCCAGTAGTGCCCGGACAGGGGGCGACTACAATGAGCAGTTCTTC
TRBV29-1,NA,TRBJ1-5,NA,CSVESGGGQPQHF,TGCAGCGTTGAATCGGGCGGGGGTCAGCCCCAGCATTTT
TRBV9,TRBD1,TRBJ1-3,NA,CASSPRTAGTGYNGNTIYF,TGTGCCAGCAGCCCGCGGACGGCCGGGACAGGGTATAATGGAAACACCATATATTTT
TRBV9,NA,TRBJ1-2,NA,CASSVVGEGYTF,TGTGCCAGCAGCGTAGTTGGGGAGGGCTACACCTTC
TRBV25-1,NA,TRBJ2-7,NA,CASSGLQGYEQYF,TGTGCCAGCAGTGGGTTACAGGGTTACGAGCAGTACTTC
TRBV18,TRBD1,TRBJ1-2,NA,CASSTQGADGYTF,TGTGCCAGCTCAACACAGGGGGCAGATGGCTACACCTTC
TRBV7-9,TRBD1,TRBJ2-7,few,CASTLIGQGVYEQYF,TGTGCCAGCACCTTAATTGGACAGGGGGTCTACGAGCAGTACTTC
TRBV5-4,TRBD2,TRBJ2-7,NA,CASSFQRGGMDEQYF,TGTGCCAGCAGCTTCCAGCGGGGGGGCATGGACGAGCAGTACTTC
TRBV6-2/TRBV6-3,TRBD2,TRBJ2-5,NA,CASSTSGGRETQYF,TGTGCCAGCAGTACTAGCGGGGGCCGGGAGACCCAGTACTTC
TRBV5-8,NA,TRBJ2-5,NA,CASITWGLDTQYF,TGTGCCAGCATCACATGGGGGCTGGACACCCAGTACTTC
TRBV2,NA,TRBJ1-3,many,CAREGLSGNTIYF,TGTGCCAGGGAGGGGCTGTCTGGAAACACCATATATTTT
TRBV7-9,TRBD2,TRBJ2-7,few,CASSHSGDSYEQYF,TGTGCCAGCAGCCACAGCGGGGATTCCTACGAGCAGTACTTC
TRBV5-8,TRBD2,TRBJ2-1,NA,CASSFLSGGQNEQFF,TGTGCCAGCAGCTTTTTAAGCGGGGGGCAGAATGAGCAGTTCTTC
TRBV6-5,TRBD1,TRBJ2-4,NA,CASSLGQGVPIQYF,TGTGCCAGCAGCTTGGGACAGGGGGTGCCCATTCAGTACTTC
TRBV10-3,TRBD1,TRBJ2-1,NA,CAISASGQGKGEQFF,TGTGCCATCAGTGCTTCGGGACAGGGGAAGGGTGAGCAGTTCTTC
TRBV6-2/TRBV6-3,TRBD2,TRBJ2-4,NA,CASSIRTSGKNIQYF,TGTGCCAGCAGTATTCGGACTAGCGGCAAAAACATTCAGTACTTC
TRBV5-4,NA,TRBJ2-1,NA,CASSLGAGVTYNEQFF,TGTGCCAGCAGCCTGGGGGCCGGTGTGACCTACAATGAGCAGTTCTTC
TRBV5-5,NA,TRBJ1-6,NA,CASSLVYRGSPLHF,TGTGCCAGCAGCTTGGTGTATCGGGGTTCACCCCTCCACTTT
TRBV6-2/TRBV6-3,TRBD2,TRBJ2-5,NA,CASSSGGAGETQYF,TGTGCCAGCAGTAGCGGGGGGGCAGGAGAGACCCAGTACTTC
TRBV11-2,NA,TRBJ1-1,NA,CASSFRSGNTEAFF,TGTGCCAGCAGCTTCCGGTCCGGGAACACTGAAGCTTTCTTT
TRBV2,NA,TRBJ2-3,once,CASSDTATDTQYF,TGTGCCAGCAGTGATACAGCAACAGATACGCAGTATTTT
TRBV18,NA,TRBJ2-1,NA,CASSLDRTNNEQFF,TGTGCCAGCTCACTGGACAGGACTAACAATGAGCAGTTCTTC
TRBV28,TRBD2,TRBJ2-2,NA,CASAGTSGIDGELFF,TGTGCCAGTGCCGGGACTAGCGGGATCGACGGGGAGCTGTTTTTT
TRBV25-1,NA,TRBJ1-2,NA,CASSGQDGTANYGYTF,TGTGCCAGCAGTGGACAAGACGGAACCGCTAACTATGGCTACACCTTC
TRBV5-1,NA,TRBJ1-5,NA,CARSLGGGGNQPQHF,TGCGCCCGCAGCTTGGGGGGGGGAGGCAATCAGCCCCAGCATTTT
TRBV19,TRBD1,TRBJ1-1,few,CATSQMDRGTEAFF,TGTGCCACCTCGCAAATGGACAGGGGCACTGAAGCTTTCTTT
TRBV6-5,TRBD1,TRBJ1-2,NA,CASSRTGQGYTF,TGTGCCAGCAGTAGGACAGGGCAAGGCTACACCTTC
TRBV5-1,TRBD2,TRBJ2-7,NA,CASSPRGGASSYEQYF,TGCGCCAGCAGCCCCCGCGGGGGGGCAAGCTCCTACGAGCAGTACTTC
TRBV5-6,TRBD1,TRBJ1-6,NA,CASSSGQYNSPLHF,TGTGCCAGCAGCTCGGGACAGTATAATTCACCCCTCCACTTT
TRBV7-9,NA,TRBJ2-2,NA,CASSPFGELFF,TGTGCCAGCAGCCCGTTCGGGGAGCTGTTTTTT
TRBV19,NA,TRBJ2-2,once,CASTRPGRENTGELFF,TGTGCCAGTACCAGACCCGGACGGGAGAACACCGGGGAGCTGTTTTTT
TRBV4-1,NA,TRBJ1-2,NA,CASSQDWAIVYGYTF,TGCGCCAGCAGCCAAGATTGGGCAATTGTCTATGGCTACACCTTC
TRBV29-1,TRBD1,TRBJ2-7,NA,CSVGDRGYEQYF,TGCAGCGTTGGAGACAGGGGCTACGAGCAGTACTTC
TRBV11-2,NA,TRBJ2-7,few,CASSLVPAYEQYF,TGTGCCAGCAGCTTAGTTCCAGCCTACGAGCAGTACTTC
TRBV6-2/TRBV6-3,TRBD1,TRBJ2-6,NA,CASSGRQGARGANVLTF,TGTGCCAGCAGCGGCAGGCAGGGGGCGCGGGGGGCCAACGTCCTGACTTTC
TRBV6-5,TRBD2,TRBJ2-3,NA,CASSLTSGGTDTQYF,TGTGCCAGCAGTTTGACTAGCGGGGGGACAGATACGCAGTATTTT
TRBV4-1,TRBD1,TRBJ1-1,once,CASSPGQARTEAFF,TGCGCCAGCAGCCCAGGACAGGCTCGCACTGAAGCTTTCTTT
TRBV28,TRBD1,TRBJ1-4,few,CASSFRQGAGKKLFF,TGTGCCAGCAGTTTTCGACAGGGGGCGGGGAAAAAACTGTTTTTT
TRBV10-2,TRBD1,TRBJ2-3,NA,CASSEAGQVLTDTQYF,TGCGCCAGCAGTGAGGCGGGACAGGTCCTCACAGATACGCAGTATTTT
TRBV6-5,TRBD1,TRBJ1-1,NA,CASKTGTGQTEAFF,TGTGCCAGCAAGACCGGGACAGGGCAAACTGAAGCTTTCTTT
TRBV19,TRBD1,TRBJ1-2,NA,CASSWWKGAGYGYTF,TGTGCCAGTAGTTGGTGGAAGGGGGCCGGCTATGGCTACACCTTC
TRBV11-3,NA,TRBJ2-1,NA,CASSLGTYNEQFF,TGTGCCAGCAGCTTAGGGACTTACAATGAGCAGTTCTTC
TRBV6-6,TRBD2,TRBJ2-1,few,CASGAGGLSYNEQFF,TGTGCCTCGGGCGCGGGAGGGCTCTCCTACAATGAGCAGTTCTTC
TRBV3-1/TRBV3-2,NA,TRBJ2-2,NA,CASSRANGELFF,TGTGCCAGCAGCCGAGCGAACGGGGAGCTGTTTTTT
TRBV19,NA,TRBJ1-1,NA,CASREGRSNTEAFF,TGTGCCAGCAGAGAGGGCAGGAGTAACACTGAAGCTTTCTTT
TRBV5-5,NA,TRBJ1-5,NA,CASSLESQNQPQHF,TGTGCCAGCAGCTTGGAATCTCAGAATCAGCCCCAGCATTTT
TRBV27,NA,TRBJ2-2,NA,CASSTGGGELFF,TGTGCCAGCAGCACCGGCGGCGGGGAGCTGTTTTTT
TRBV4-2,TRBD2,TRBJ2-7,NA,CASSQDPAGAYEQYF,TGTGCCAGCAGCCAAGATCCCGCGGGAGCCTACGAGCAGTACTTC